The 15 T cell receptor beta chains listed next were all sequenced from one sample in a study of cytomegalovirus exposure and HLA in healthy donors. The PCR was carried out with 60 Vbeta primers and 13 Jbeta primers. The method was immunoSEQ multiplex PCR; TCRdb's version includes in-frame clones alone and lacks a portion of them. The sample lists over 150,000 clones, approximately 80% occurring once. Sequencing input: PBMCs. These TCRs come from a young man in good health and CMV-seropositive.

The chain carries TRBV4-1 and TRBJ2-7; TRBD2 might be the D (7 bases). The CDR3 is 15 residues long. CDR1 and CDR2 from the germline V gene are MGHRA and YSYEKL. Trimming took off 7 bases at V and 3 bases at J, with 19 bases between the two ends. CDR3 protein: CASTPVAGAIYEQYF. The CDR3 region has the DNA TGCGCCAGCACCCCCGTGGCGGGGGCAATCTACGAGCAGTACTTC.

V usage is TRBV4-2 and J usage is TRBJ2-3; D uncertain. Germline V gene lookup returns CDR1 LGHNA and CDR2 YNFKEQ. CDR3 size: 13 residues. V lost 6 bases and J 6 bases, leaving 13 bases between the germline ends. CDR3 nucleotide sequence: TGTGCCAGCAGTCGAGATAGCAAGGATACGCAGTATTTT. Protein product: CASSRDSKDTQYF.

The chain carries TRBV5-4 and TRBJ1-3; a weak D match, TRBD1 (6 bases). This CDR3 region has 14 residues. Per the germline V gene, CDR1 is SGHNT and CDR2 is YYREEE (reference sequence). V lost 0 bases to trimming and J lost 4 bases, with 8 bases between them. Here the CDR3 reads CASSLDRAGNTIYF. The DNA for the CDR3 is TGTGCCAGCAGCTTGGACAGGGCCGGAAACACCATATATTTT.

This clone was detected once. J is TRBJ1-2 and V is TRBV19, with 7 positions matching TRBD1. The CDR3 runs to 15 residues. V lost 4 bases to trimming and J lost 6 bases; unmatched junction nucleotides: 11. CDR1 and CDR2 from the germline V gene are LNHDA and SQIVND (reference sequence). CDR3 amino acids: CASSKGRTGGDGYTF. CDR3 sequence (DNA): TGTGCCAGTAGTAAAGGGAGGACAGGCGGGGATGGCTACACCTTC.

This clone showed up just once. The chain combines TRBV7-8 with TRBJ1-1; maybe TRBD1 (6 bases). CDR3 length: 13 residues. The V gene lost 3 bases and the J gene lost 4 bases, with 9 bases spanning the gap. CDR1 and CDR2 (germline): SGHVS, FQNEAQ. CDR3 nucleotides: TGTGCCAGCAGCTTTACAGGGCCCACTGAAGCTTTCTTT. As protein: CASSFTGPTEAFF.

The chain has TRBV30 and TRBJ1-1, with 9 bases lining up with TRBD1. After removal of 3 bases from V and 6 bases from J, the junction contained 5 bases not matched to a gene. The CDR3 consists of 13 residues. Germline-derived CDR1 and CDR2 are GTSNPN and SVGIG (reference sequence). The CDR3 coding sequence is TGTGCCTGGAGCGCTGACAGGGGGGCTGAAGCTTTCTTT. Amino acids: CAWSADRGAEAFF.

The chain links TRBV5-4 to TRBJ2-7; possible D gene TRBD2, 5 bases. With 4 bases removed from V and 0 bases from J, the gap between germline ends came to 17 bases. The CDR3 spans 16 residues. Germline-derived CDR1 and CDR2 are SGHNT and YYREEE (reference sequence). The CDR3 loop reads CASSEWTVGSSYEQYF. CDR3 sequence (DNA): TGTGCCAGCAGCGAGTGGACCGTAGGGAGCTCCTACGAGCAGTACTTC.

The gene calls are TRBV4-1 and TRBJ1-2, with 9 bases lining up with TRBD1. With V trimmed by 3 bases and J by 0 bases, 11 bases remained unmatched. The germline V gene has CDR1 MGHRA and CDR2 YSYEKL. The CDR3 loop spans 18 amino acids. The CDR3 reads CASSQKQGAFTPNYGYTF. The CDR3 DNA reads TGCGCCAGCAGCCAGAAACAGGGGGCGTTTACTCCTAACTATGGCTACACCTTC.

This chain connects TRBV5-1 to TRBJ2-1; weak D call: TRBD2 (6 bases). Deletions cut 4 bases from V and 2 bases from J, with 13 bases between. Germline CDR1 is SGHRS and CDR2 is YFSETQ. This CDR3 region has 15 residues. CDR3 nucleotides: TGCGCCAGCAGCCTCAGCAGGGAGGCCTACAATGAGCAGTTCTTC. It specifies CASSLSREAYNEQFF.

The rearrangement joins TRBV7-2 to TRBJ2-6; 10 bases map to TRBD2. Germline values: CDR1 SGHTA, CDR2 FQGNSA. V was pared by 1 base and J by 1 base, with 4 bases of the junction left unmatched. CDR3 size: 18 residues. CDR3 protein: CASSLGLAGPSGANVLTF. CDR3 in DNA: TGTGCCAGCAGCTTAGGACTAGCGGGCCCGTCTGGGGCCAACGTCCTGACTTTC.

V gene TRBV6-1 combines with J gene TRBJ1-5; unclear D gene. Germline lookup yields CDR1 MNHNS and CDR2 SASEGT. This CDR3 comprises 13 residues. Trimming cost V 8 bases and J 5 bases, with 13 bases left between them. CDR3 in amino acids: CASARGDDQPQHF. The DNA for the CDR3 is TGTGCCAGCGCCCGGGGAGACGATCAGCCCCAGCATTTT.

DNA of the CDR3: TGTGCCAGCAGCCAAACCCTACTTGACAGAATGAACACTGAAGCTTTCTTT. Translating gives CASSQTLLDRMNTEAFF. The chain has TRBV4-2 and TRBJ1-1, with D perhaps TRBD1 (5 bases). This CDR3 has 17 residues. V lost 2 bases and J 0 bases, leaving 16 bases between the germline ends. The germline CDR1 and CDR2 sequences are LGHNA and YNFKEQ.

This clone was recorded a few times. The rearrangement uses TRBV7-9 and TRBJ1-1; TRBD1 matches 7 bases. J was trimmed by 3 bases and V by 4 bases; bases with no gene match: 14. The germline gives CDR1 SEHNR, CDR2 FQNEAQ (reference sequence). This CDR3 spans 17 amino acids. The CDR3 protein is CASSSLNRGFKDTEAFF. The CDR3 DNA reads TGTGCCAGCAGCTCTCTGAACAGGGGATTCAAGGACACTGAAGCTTTCTTT.

V usage is TRBV10-3 and J usage is TRBJ1-2; unclear D gene. From germline, CDR1 is ENHRY and CDR2 SYGVKD. The CDR3 runs 13 residues. V lost 2 bases, J lost 7 bases, and 11 bases lay in between. The CDR3 reads CAISEGASPGYTF. CDR3 coding DNA: TGTGCCATCAGTGAGGGAGCGAGCCCTGGCTACACCTTC.

This clone was found a few times. The chain is built from TRBV6-1 and TRBJ1-2; 10 bases line up with TRBD1. The CDR3 totals 13 residues. Germline loops: CDR1 MNHNS, CDR2 SASEGT. Trimming took 5 bases from V and 5 from J; bases not matched to a gene: 2. CDR3 sequence: CASSRQGAYGYTF. CDR3 sequence (DNA): TGTGCCAGCAGTCGACAGGGGGCGTATGGCTACACCTTC.